Sequencing of this T cell receptor beta chain was carried out in a study of T cells in Graves' hyperthyroidism and ophthalmopathy. Study-wide context: The initial diagnosis was the point when peripheral blood was collected, ahead of any treatment. Study-wide results and caveats: Ophthalmopathy was distinguished from stable hyperthyroidism by 13 V-J signatures.

RNA transcripts served as the template for amplifying TCR beta CDR3 regions. TCR CDR3 underwent first-round RT-PCR with the HTBI primer set. One entry per CDR3 protein results from TCRdb running MiXCR on the multiplex PCR reads. The sample records hundreds of thousands of distinct CDR3 sequences, more than 11% being singletons. This clonotype has a count of ten or more. No antigen is known for it. Patients were aged 18 to 65, had disease duration under 2 months, and had newly diagnosed hyperthyroidism. Germline CDR1 reads SGHKS; CDR2 reads YYEKEE (reference sequence). V lost 0 bases and J lost 5, with 8 bases in between. The CDR3 has 13 residues.

The receptor was isolated from a woman in her 30s with Graves' hyperthyroidism. The chain joins TRBV5-5 to TRBJ2-5; no clear D. The sample comprised blood. The CDR3 sequence: CASSLASWETQYF. CDR3 DNA: TGTGCCAGCAGCTTGGCTTCCTGGGAGACCCAGTACTTC.